This is a list of T cell receptor beta chains from one sample in a study of T cell responses to AZD1222 COVID-19 vaccine. The assay was immunoSEQ multiplex PCR, and TCRdb's table has in-frame clones only and misses some. The profile shows 90,000 to 100,000 clones, approximately 90% of them singletons. The input for sequencing was peripheral blood, taken on day 0 of AZD1222 vaccination. Receptors originate from an adult in good health. Both conserved end residues are part of each CDR3. The D gene is left open where the match is weak. Clone size is given for some rows only: seen once, a few or many times, or a class if the clone is expanded.

.	.	TRBV19	TRBJ2-7	CASSIGGLGEQYF	TGTGCCAGTAGTATTGGGGGACTTGGCGAGCAGTACTTC
once	.	TRBV15	TRBJ2-1	CATSIDTGHYSYNEQFF	TGTGCCACCAGTATTGACACTGGACATTACTCCTACAATGAGCAGTTCTTC
.	.	TRBV14	TRBJ1-6	CASSHGRGSSPLHF	TGTGCCAGCAGCCACGGACGGGGGAGTTCACCCCTCCACTTT
.	.	TRBV7-3	TRBJ1-1	CASSSNTVNTEAFF	TGTGCCAGCAGCAGCAACACAGTGAACACTGAAGCTTTCTTT
.	.	TRBV7-9	TRBJ2-7	CASSRGSGREQYF	TGTGCCAGCAGCCGGGGTTCGGGGCGAGAGCAGTACTTC
.	.	TRBV5-1	TRBJ2-5	CASSSRDWEETQYF	TGCGCCAGCAGCTCCCGGGACTGGGAAGAGACCCAGTACTTC
few	TRBD1	TRBV27	TRBJ2-7	CASSYLGQPSYEQYF	TGTGCCAGCAGTTACCTGGGACAGCCATCCTACGAGCAGTACTTC
.	TRBD2	TRBV24-1	TRBJ2-1	CATSARIAGGPNEQFF	TGTGCCACCAGTGCTAGGATAGCGGGAGGACCCAATGAGCAGTTCTTC
.	.	TRBV15	TRBJ1-5	CATSRDVQDPQPQHF	TGTGCCACCAGCAGAGATGTTCAGGACCCGCAGCCCCAGCATTTT
.	.	TRBV6-5	TRBJ1-6	CASSYSRGSYNSPLHF	TGTGCCAGCAGTTACTCGAGGGGCTCCTATAATTCACCCCTCCACTTT
.	TRBD2	TRBV6-5	TRBJ2-3	CARGGSGSSDTQYF	TGTGCCAGGGGGGGCAGCGGGAGTTCAGATACGCAGTATTTT
.	.	TRBV6-1	TRBJ1-1	CASSEVGGQTEAFF	TGTGCCAGCAGTGAAGTCGGGGGGCAAACTGAAGCTTTCTTT
.	.	TRBV21-1	TRBJ2-2	CASTLTTSGELFF	TGTGCCAGCACTCTAACGACTTCCGGGGAGCTGTTTTTT
.	TRBD1	TRBV3-1/TRBV3-2	TRBJ2-2	CASSLSTGFNTGELFF	TGTGCCAGCAGCTTATCGACAGGGTTTAATACCGGGGAGCTGTTTTTT
.	TRBD2	TRBV27	TRBJ2-3	CASRRGADTQYF	TGTGCCAGCAGACGGGGGGCAGATACGCAGTATTTT
.	.	TRBV6-5	TRBJ2-3	CASSKGVRGDTQYF	TGTGCCAGCAGCAAAGGAGTTCGTGGGGATACGCAGTATTTT
.	.	TRBV30	TRBJ2-7	CAWGPSYEQYF	TGTGCCTGGGGGCCCTCCTACGAGCAGTACTTC
.	.	TRBV14	TRBJ1-1	CASSQDRGRAEAFF	TGTGCCAGCAGCCAAGATCGAGGGAGAGCGGAAGCTTTCTTT
.	.	TRBV28	TRBJ1-4	CASSSGTFQEEKLFF	TGTGCCAGCAGTTCGGGGACATTCCAGGAGGAAAAACTGTTTTTT
.	.	TRBV6-4	TRBJ2-3	CASLLTRSTDTQYF	TGTGCCAGCCTGTTGACGCGCAGCACAGATACGCAGTATTTT
.	TRBD1	TRBV2	TRBJ2-1	CASTYGQVYNEQFF	TGTGCCAGCACGTACGGACAGGTATACAATGAGCAGTTCTTC
once	TRBD1	TRBV5-6	TRBJ1-2	CASSVDRGHGYTF	TGTGCCAGCAGCGTTGACAGGGGACATGGCTACACCTTC